This T cell receptor beta chain was captured by sequencing in a study of cytomegalovirus exposure and HLA in healthy donors. The wider study: Ancestry clustering placed around 80% of roughly 400 genotyped donors in the Caucasian-associated cluster. Study-level findings and limits: TCR beta sequences reportedly predicted most subjects' HLA-A and HLA-B alleles accurately. Most CMV-associated TCR beta chains appeared HLA-restricted in a later analysis.

CDR1 and CDR2 from the germline V gene are SGHVS and FNYEAQ. V was clipped by 0 bases and J by 4 bases, with 13 bases between them. The CDR3 loop spans 15 amino acids. Healthy bone marrow donors supplied every sample. About this clone: As yet, its antigen is unknown.

PCR primers comprised 60 Vbeta and 13 Jbeta primers. Only in-frame clones appear in the TCRdb table, and some are missing; sequencing was by immunoSEQ multiplex PCR. The sample carries around 63,000 clones, 80% to 90% recorded once. Sequenced: PBMCs. The clonotype originates from a woman aged 25 to 45 in good health and CMV-seronegative. V usage is TRBV7-6 and J usage is TRBJ2-7; D is perhaps TRBD1 (6 bases). CDR3 region: CASSLARQGKYEQYF. CDR3 nucleotides: TGTGCCAGCAGCTTAGCCCGGCAGGGGAAATACGAGCAGTACTTC.